This T cell receptor beta chain was identified in a study of monozygotic twins with inflammatory bowel disease. After re-calling the 5' RACE reads, TCRdb lists one entry per CDR3 protein, DNA absent. This repertoire includes about 160,000 distinct CDR3 sequences. CDR1 and CDR2 from the germline V gene are SGHRS and YFSETQ. This CDR3 contains 16 residues. The origin of this receptor is a human donor with ulcerative colitis or Crohn's disease, or a healthy co-twin of an affected twin (not recorded which). The chain couples TRBV5-1 to TRBJ2-5; the TCRdb D gene call, TRBD1, has no DNA to confirm it. The sequenced sample consisted of blood. The CDR3: CASSLLSGTDQETQYF.